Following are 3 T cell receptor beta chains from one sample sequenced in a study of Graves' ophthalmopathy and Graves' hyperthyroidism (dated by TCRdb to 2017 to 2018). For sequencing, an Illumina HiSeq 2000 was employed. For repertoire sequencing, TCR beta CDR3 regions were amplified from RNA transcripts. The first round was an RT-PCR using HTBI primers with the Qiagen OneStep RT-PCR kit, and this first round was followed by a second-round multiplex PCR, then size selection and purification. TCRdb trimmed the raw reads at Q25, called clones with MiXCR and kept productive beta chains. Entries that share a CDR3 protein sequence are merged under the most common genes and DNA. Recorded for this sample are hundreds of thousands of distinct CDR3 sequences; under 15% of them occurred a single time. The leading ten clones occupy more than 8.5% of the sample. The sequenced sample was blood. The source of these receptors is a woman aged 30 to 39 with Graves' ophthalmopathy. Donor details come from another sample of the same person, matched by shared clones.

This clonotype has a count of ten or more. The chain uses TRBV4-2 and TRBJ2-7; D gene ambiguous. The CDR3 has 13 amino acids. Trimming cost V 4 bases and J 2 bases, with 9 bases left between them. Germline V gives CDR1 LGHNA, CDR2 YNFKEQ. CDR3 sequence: CASSRPSTYEQYF. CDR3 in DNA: TGTGCCAGCAGCCGGCCGTCGACCTACGAGCAGTACTTC.

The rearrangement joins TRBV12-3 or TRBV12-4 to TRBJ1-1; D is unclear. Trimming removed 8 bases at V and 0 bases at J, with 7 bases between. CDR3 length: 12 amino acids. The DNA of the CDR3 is TGTGCCAGCGCGAAAATGAACACTGAAGCTTTCTTT. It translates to CASAKMNTEAFF.

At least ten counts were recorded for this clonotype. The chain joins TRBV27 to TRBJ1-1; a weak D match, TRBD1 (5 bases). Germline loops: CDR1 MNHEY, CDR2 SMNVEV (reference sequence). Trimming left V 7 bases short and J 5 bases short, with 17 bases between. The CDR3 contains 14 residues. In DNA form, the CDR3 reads TGTGCCAGCATAGGAGCAGGGTGGGGTACTGAAGCTTTCTTT. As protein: CASIGAGWGTEAFF.